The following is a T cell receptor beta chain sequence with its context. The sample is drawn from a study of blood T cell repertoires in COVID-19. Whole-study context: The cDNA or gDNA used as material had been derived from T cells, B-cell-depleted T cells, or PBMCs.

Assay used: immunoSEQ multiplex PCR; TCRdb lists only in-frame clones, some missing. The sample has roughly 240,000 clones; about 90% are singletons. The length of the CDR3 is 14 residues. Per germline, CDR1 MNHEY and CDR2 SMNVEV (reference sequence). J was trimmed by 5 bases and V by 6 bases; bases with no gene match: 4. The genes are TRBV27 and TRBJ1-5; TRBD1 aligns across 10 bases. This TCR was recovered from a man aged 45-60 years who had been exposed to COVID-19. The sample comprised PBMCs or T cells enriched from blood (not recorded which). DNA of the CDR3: TGTGCCAGCAGGTCCGGGACAGGGGATCAGCCCCAGCATTTT. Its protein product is CASRSGTGDQPQHF.